These 8 T cell receptor beta chains were sequenced from one sample in a study of blood T cell repertoires in COVID-19. The repertoire was sequenced with immunoSEQ multiplex PCR; TCRdb's copy has only in-frame clones and lacks some. The data hold fewer than 250,000 clones, with 83% observed a single time. The sample consisted of PBMCs or T cells enriched from blood (not recorded which). The receptor set was obtained from a woman between 50 and 59 years old who had been exposed to COVID-19.

This sequence joins TRBV5-5 and TRBJ1-2, with a weak D call TRBD1 (6 bases). CDR1 is SGHKS, CDR2 YYEKEE, per germline (reference sequence). Trimming left V 4 bases short and J 5 bases short, with 12 bases between. The length of the CDR3 is 13 residues. The CDR3 coding sequence is TGTGCCAGCAGCCTGGGGGCCAGTTATGGCTACACCTTC. It encodes CASSLGASYGYTF.

The chain couples TRBV6-5 to TRBJ1-1; tentative D call: TRBD1 (5 bases). Germline V CDR1 and CDR2: MNHEY, SVGAGI. The CDR3 runs 13 residues. With 10 bases removed from V and 2 bases from J, the gap between germline ends came to 14 bases. The CDR3 nucleotides are TGTGCCACCCGGGGGGGGGAAAACACTGAAGCTTTCTTT. This translates into CATRGGENTEAFF.

The sample holds a few counts of this clone. The V and J genes are TRBV7-6 and TRBJ1-1; 8 nucleotides line up with TRBD1. Germline V gives CDR1 SGHVS, CDR2 FNYEAQ. CDR3 length: 14 amino acids. The J segment lost 4 bases and the V segment lost 1 base, leaving 2 bases of the junction unmatched. The CDR3 sequence: CASSLETGGTEAFF. The CDR3 nucleotides are TGTGCCAGCAGCTTAGAAACAGGGGGCACTGAAGCTTTCTTT.

In DNA form, the CDR3 reads TGTGCCAGCAGCCTGGACGGGGATCCCCGGGCTGGCGGAGCTTTCTTT. Amino acids: CASSLDGDPRAGGAFF. This chain uses TRBV7-6 with TRBJ1-1; D gene unclear. Germline V gives CDR1 SGHVS, CDR2 FNYEAQ. This CDR3 is built from 16 residues. Trimming cost V 5 bases and J 10 bases, with 26 bases left between them.

The sample holds a few counts of this clone. The chain is built from TRBV2 and TRBJ2-7; 9 nucleotides align to TRBD1. Germline values: CDR1 SNHLY, CDR2 FYNNEI. The CDR3 contains 15 residues. Losses at the gene ends were 4 bases for V and 2 bases for J; bases not matched to a gene: 6. The chain's CDR3 is CASSGQTGGAYEQYF. The CDR3 DNA is TGTGCCAGCAGTGGCCAGACAGGGGGGGCCTACGAGCAGTACTTC. Full variable domain (outside the CDR3, taken from reference TRBV2 and TRBJ2-7): EPEVTQTPSHQVTQMGQEVILRCVPISNHLYFYWYRQILGQKVEFLVSFYNNEISEKSEIFDDQFSVERPDGSNFTLKIRSTKLEDSAMYFCASSGQTGGAYEQYFGPGTRLTVT.

This chain uses TRBV13 with TRBJ2-5, with 10 bases matching TRBD2. Losses at the gene ends were 5 bases for V and 3 bases for J; bases not matched to a gene: 6. CDR1 PRHDT and CDR2 FYEKMQ come from the germline V gene (reference sequence). The CDR3 contains 15 residues. The CDR3, as DNA: TGTGCCAGCAGCCTGACCGGACTAGCGGAAGAGACCCAGTACTTC. Its translation: CASSLTGLAEETQYF.

The V gene is TRBV2, the J gene TRBJ1-5; 7 bases fit TRBD1. CDR1 and CDR2 from the germline V gene are SNHLY and FYNNEI. The CDR3 extends over 13 amino acids. The ends lost 6 bases at V and 7 bases at J; junction bases unmatched: 6. The CDR3 protein is CASRPTGEQPQHF. The CDR3 DNA is TGTGCCAGCAGACCTACAGGGGAACAGCCCCAGCATTTT.

This clone came up a few times. The rearrangement uses TRBV11-2 and TRBJ1-3; D remains unclear. The CDR3 has 13 amino acids. Germline V CDR1 and CDR2: SGHAT, FQNNGV. V was shortened by 4 bases and J by 6 bases, with 10 bases between the two germline ends. The CDR3 DNA is TGTGCCAGCAGCTCCCCACTTCTAAACACCATATATTTT. Protein: CASSSPLLNTIYF.